A single sample is the source of the 19 T cell receptor beta chains below, sequenced in a study of T cell repertoires in cytomegalovirus infection. TCRdb recomputed calls from the reads with MiXCR, one row per CDR3 protein. The sample includes approximately 240,000 distinct CDR3 sequences, 12% of them seen just once. The sequenced sample consisted of PBMCs. Receptors originate from a human donor in good health (CMV status not recorded). Some clones in this sample may be carry-over from other donors' samples.

The rearrangement links TRBV18 to TRBJ1-5; 8 bases match TRBD1. J gave up 0 bases and V 3 bases, and 4 bases lay outside the gene matches. The CDR3 contains 16 residues. Germline CDR1 reads KGHSH; CDR2 reads LQKENI. Here the CDR3 reads CASSPGTGYSNQPQHF. CDR3 nucleotides: TGTGCCAGCTCACCTGGGACAGGTTATAGCAATCAGCCCCAGCATTTT.

The chain carries TRBV23-1 and TRBJ2-7; TRBD1 or TRBD2 may be the D gene (5 bases each). TRBV23-1 is sorted into the ORF group, with uncertain function. This CDR3 has 12 amino acids. V dropped 8 bases and J dropped 6 bases, with 14 bases sitting between them. For the CDR3, the DNA is TGCGCCAGCCCCCGGGACCCACCCGAGCAGTACTTC. Amino acids: CASPRDPPEQYF.

This clonotype was seen more than once but under ten times. The chain carries TRBV6-2 or TRBV6-3 and TRBJ2-5; TRBD1 matches at 10 bases. Per the germline V gene, CDR1 is MNHEY and CDR2 is SVGEGT. V shed 5 bases, J shed 2 bases, and the junction held 14 bases outside the gene matches. CDR3 size: 18 residues. The CDR3 loop is CASSAMGTGDWWQETQYF. CDR3 nucleotides: TGTGCCAGCAGTGCCATGGGGACAGGGGATTGGTGGCAAGAGACCCAGTACTTC.

This clonotype was seen a few times. J is TRBJ1-5 and V is TRBV20-1, with 7 bases matching TRBD1. The CDR3 length is 18 residues. Trimming cost V 0 bases and J 0 bases; bases outside gene matches: 11. The germline V gene has CDR1 DFQATT and CDR2 SNEGSKA (reference sequence). The CDR3 reads CSARDPSGGAVSNQPQHF. CDR3 nucleotide sequence: TGCAGTGCTAGAGATCCATCAGGGGGGGCAGTTAGCAATCAGCCCCAGCATTTT.

The chain joins TRBV6-2 or TRBV6-3 to TRBJ2-5; the D call may be TRBD1 or TRBD2 (5 bases each). Trimming shortened V by 4 bases and J by 1 base, and 16 bases separated the two germline ends. This CDR3 comprises 16 residues. Germline lookup yields CDR1 MNHEY and CDR2 SVGEGT. This chain's CDR3 is CASSFGTAGTQETQYF. In nucleotides, the CDR3 is TGTGCCAGCAGTTTCGGGACGGCGGGTACCCAAGAGACCCAGTACTTC.

This clonotype was seen repeatedly, ten times or more. The J gene is TRBJ1-1, the V gene TRBV7-2; D might be TRBD1 (5 bases). V dropped 0 bases and J dropped 3 bases, with 8 bases sitting between them. This CDR3 has 14 amino acids. Germline lookup yields CDR1 SGHTA and CDR2 FQGNSA. Here the CDR3 DNA reads TGTGCCAGCAGCTTAGCAGGGGTAGACACTGAAGCTTTCTTT. Its translation is CASSLAGVDTEAFF.

This clonotype was observed at least ten times. The chain employs TRBV28 and TRBJ2-5; 7 bases are a match to TRBD2. Trimming removed 5 bases from V and 5 bases from J; junction bases left unmatched: 11. CDR1 MDHEN and CDR2 SYDVKM come from the germline V gene. This CDR3 is 15 amino acids long. The CDR3 sequence is CASSPTYREAETQYF. The DNA for the CDR3 is TGTGCCAGCAGTCCGACTTACCGGGAGGCCGAGACCCAGTACTTC.

Only a few counts were recorded for this clonotype. V usage is TRBV19 and J usage is TRBJ1-4; 8 bases line up with TRBD1. Germline V lookup: CDR1 LNHDA, CDR2 SQIVND (reference sequence). The CDR3 contains 13 residues. Losses at the gene ends were 7 bases for V and 5 bases for J; bases not matched to a gene: 3. For the CDR3, the DNA is TGTGCCAGTACAGGGGGCCGAAATGAAAAACTGTTTTTT. It encodes CASTGGRNEKLFF.

The gene calls are TRBV29-1 and TRBJ1-1; the D gene is possibly TRBD1 (5 bases). CDR1 and CDR2 from the germline V gene are SQVTM and ANQGSEA. The V and J ends lost 4 bases and 3 bases respectively, with 9 bases between them. The CDR3 runs 12 residues. CDR3 coding DNA: TGCAGCGTTGTTGACAGTTACACTGAAGCTTTCTTT. It specifies CSVVDSYTEAFF. The whole variable domain, remainder taken from reference TRBV29-1 and TRBJ1-1, is SAVISQKPSRDICQRGTSLTIQCQVDSQVTMMFWYRQQPGQSLTLIATANQGSEATYESGFVIDKFPISRPNLTFSTLTVSNMSPEDSSIYLCSVVDSYTEAFFGQGTRLTVV.

V and J are TRBV5-6 and TRBJ1-1, with 9 bases identical to TRBD1. The length of the CDR3 is 15 residues. After removal of 1 base from V and 6 bases from J, the junction contained 7 bases not matched to a gene. The V gene's germline CDR1 is SGHDT and CDR2 YYEEEE. DNA for the CDR3: TGTGCCAGCAGCTTGTGGGGACAGGGACGGGCTGAAGCTTTCTTT. Its protein is CASSLWGQGRAEAFF. Full variable domain (rest looked up from reference TRBV5-6 and TRBJ1-1): DAGVTQSPTHLIKTRGQQVTLRCSPKSGHDTVSWYQQALGQGPQFIFQYYEEEERQRGNFPDRFSGHQFPNYSSELNVNALLLGDSALYLCASSLWGQGRAEAFFGQGTRLTVV.

In its sample, this clonotype was seen a few times. The chain employs TRBV5-1 and TRBJ2-1; 10 nucleotides line up with TRBD2. V lost 4 bases to trimming and J lost 4 bases; unmatched junction nucleotides: 11. Germline CDR1 reads SGHRS; CDR2 reads YFSETQ. There are 17 residues in the CDR3. DNA for the CDR3: TGCGCCAGCAGCGAGGGACTAGCGCGGGGGGGGTACAATGAGCAGTTCTTC. This codes for CASSEGLARGGYNEQFF.

This chain connects TRBV27 to TRBJ2-5; TRBD2 agrees at 7 bases. In germline, CDR1 is MNHEY, CDR2 SMNVEV (reference sequence). V shed 5 bases, J shed 4 bases, and the junction held 7 bases outside the gene matches. CDR3 length: 14 residues. CDR3 residues: CASSPPGRAETQYF. CDR3 DNA: TGTGCCAGCAGTCCCCCAGGGAGGGCAGAGACCCAGTACTTC.

This clonotype occurred a few times. The chain employs TRBV9 and TRBJ1-1, with D maybe TRBD1 (5 bases). CDR1 and CDR2 from the germline V gene are SGDLS and YYNGEE. This CDR3 is built from 15 residues. The V gene lost 0 bases and the J gene lost 0 bases, with 9 bases spanning the gap. CDR3 DNA: TGTGCCAGCAGCGTAGGGGGCAGTATGAACACTGAAGCTTTCTTT. Its protein product is CASSVGGSMNTEAFF.

In DNA form, the CDR3 reads TGCGCCAGCCGTTCGAGGGGGCCGGGGATTCAAGGGCAGTACTTC. Its protein product is CASRSRGPGIQGQYF. This chain joins TRBV5-1 and TRBJ2-7, with TRBD1 identical over 7 bases. After removal of 7 bases from V and 9 bases from J, the junction contained 19 bases not matched to a gene. Per the germline V gene, CDR1 is SGHRS and CDR2 is YFSETQ. This CDR3 is built from 15 residues.

The sample holds many counts of this clonotype. The V gene is TRBV7-2, the J gene TRBJ2-7; TRBD1 matches 8 bases. Germline lookup yields CDR1 SGHTA and CDR2 FQGNSA. V shed 2 bases and J 3 bases; nucleotides not matched to a gene: 3. The CDR3 runs 14 residues. As DNA, the CDR3 is TGTGCCAGCAGCTTAAACAGGGGGGACTACGAGCAGTACTTC. Translation gives CASSLNRGDYEQYF.

This clonotype was counted ten times or more. J is TRBJ1-1 and V is TRBV7-3, with a tentative D call TRBD1 (5 bases). The length of the CDR3 is 14 residues. Looked up from germline, CDR1 is SGHTA and CDR2 is FQGTGA. With 5 bases removed from V and 4 bases from J, the gap between germline ends came to 14 bases. The CDR3 reads CASSQSRGTTEAFF. The CDR3 DNA sequence: TGTGCCAGCAGCCAATCCCGGGGCACCACTGAAGCTTTCTTT.

The rearrangement links TRBV14 to TRBJ2-7; D is ambiguous. Germline CDR1 reads SGHDN; CDR2 reads FVKESK. The length of the CDR3 is 11 residues. Trimming took 1 base from V and 6 from J, leaving 4 bases between them. The CDR3 coding sequence is TGTGCCAGCAGCCAAGTCACCGAGCAGTACTTC. It is translated as CASSQVTEQYF.

This clonotype showed up many times. The gene calls are TRBV19 and TRBJ1-2, with 9 bases that match TRBD1. Germline V CDR1 and CDR2: LNHDA, SQIVND (reference sequence). V trimming: 7 bases; J trimming: 8 bases; junction bases outside the gene matches: 20. The CDR3 sequence is 17 residues long. The CDR3 loop is CASIRTGEGPYLSGYTF. As DNA, the CDR3 is TGTGCCAGTATCCGGACAGGGGAGGGCCCCTATTTGAGCGGCTACACCTTC.

In its sample, this clonotype was seen many times. Here the CDR3 reads CASGLALGEGTEAFF. CDR3 sequence (DNA): TGTGCTAGTGGTTTGGCTTTGGGGGAAGGGACTGAAGCTTTCTTT. The chain links TRBV12-5 to TRBJ1-1; D might be TRBD1 (5 bases). This CDR3 has 15 residues. Germline V gene lookup returns CDR1 LGHNT and CDR2 FRNRAP. V lost 1 base and J lost 5, with 14 bases in between.